Shown below are 25 T cell receptor beta chains from a single sample sequenced in a study of metastatic and nonmetastatic thyroid tumors. MiXCR re-clonotyped the PCR reads for TCRdb. The data show tens of thousands of clones, 20% to 30% seen once. Thyroid surgery had not been preceded by any treatment in any patient. Sequencing was done on a sample of tumor tissue. These receptors came from a male donor with papillary thyroid cancer or a benign thyroid nodule (not recorded which). Some clones in this sample may be carry-over from other donors' samples.

The J gene is TRBJ2-1, the V gene TRBV6-1; perhaps TRBD2 as D (6 bases). Germline V gene lookup returns CDR1 MNHNS and CDR2 SASEGT. The CDR3 covers 15 residues. Trimming left V 6 bases short and J 7 bases short, with 19 bases between. The CDR3 loop reads CASSPASVRGNEQFF. The CDR3 coding sequence is TGTGCCAGCAGCCCCGCTAGCGTGAGGGGTAATGAGCAGTTCTTC.

This chain connects TRBV9 to TRBJ2-1; TRBD1 aligns across 7 bases. Germline CDR1 and CDR2: SGDLS and YYNGEE. V lost 3 bases and J lost 10; bases outside the gene matches: 25. The CDR3 totals 19 residues. CDR3 sequence reads: CASSGYRRTGSILILEQFF. CDR3 nucleotides: TGTGCCAGCAGCGGCTACCGTCGGACAGGTAGTATCCTTATCCTGGAGCAGTTCTTC.

A remark on this clone: Its ends do not fully match the called genes, so a read error is possible. This sequence joins TRBV9 and TRBJ2-6; weak D call: TRBD2 (6 bases). The germline V gene encodes CDR1 SGDLS and CDR2 YYNGEE. The CDR3 covers 16 residues. CDR3 region: CASRGRIHGGSNVLTF. The CDR3, as DNA: TGTGCCAGCAGGGGGAGGATTCACGGTGGGTCCAACGTCCTGACTTTC.

This clone was picked up a small number of times. The rearrangement joins TRBV25-1 to TRBJ2-5; unclear D gene. V shed 6 bases and J shed 5 bases, with 4 bases lying between them. Germline V gives CDR1 MGHDK, CDR2 SYGVNS. The CDR3 is 10 amino acids. CDR3 bases: TGTGCCAGCAGCGAGGAGACCCAGTACTTC. It encodes CASSEETQYF.

This clone was observed many times. The V gene is TRBV11-2, the J gene TRBJ2-2; D remains ambiguous. The length of the CDR3 is 14 residues. With 0 bases removed from V and 6 bases from J, the gap between germline ends came to 8 bases. The germline V gene encodes CDR1 SGHAT and CDR2 FQNNGV. CDR3 residues: CASSLEGFPGELFF. The CDR3 nucleotides read TGTGCCAGCAGCTTAGAAGGGTTCCCCGGGGAGCTGTTTTTT.

This clone was seen repeatedly, ten times or more. The V and J genes are TRBV20-1 and TRBJ2-7; TRBD2 is a possible D gene (6 bases). This CDR3 spans 15 amino acids. CDR1 is DFQATT and CDR2 is SNEGSKA in the germline V gene (reference sequence). The V end lost 0 bases, the J end lost 3 bases, and 15 bases lay between the germline ends. Written as DNA, the CDR3 is TGCAGTGCTAGAGATAGGACGGGAGCCGACTACGAGCAGTACTTC. This sequence encodes CSARDRTGADYEQYF.

The table lists this clone with many counts. The J gene is TRBJ2-1, the V gene TRBV20-1; perhaps TRBD2 as D (6 bases). The CDR3 has 12 amino acids. The V end was cut by 5 bases, the J end by 8 bases, with 13 bases between. The germline CDR1 and CDR2 sequences are DFQATT and SNEGSKA (reference sequence). The CDR3 protein is CSAPRASDEQFF. CDR3 sequence (DNA): TGCAGTGCTCCGAGGGCTAGCGATGAGCAGTTCTTC.

This clone was observed a handful of times. Relative to the germline gene, one junction end is altered; a read error may explain this. The chain's CDR3 is CVSSYSWGGNYGYTF. CDR3 DNA: TGTGTCAGCAGTTACTCTTGGGGCGGAAACTATGGATACACCTTC. The genes are TRBV6-6 and TRBJ1-2, with D maybe TRBD1 (5 bases). The CDR3 covers 15 residues. Germline assignment: CDR1 MNHNY and CDR2 SVGAGI (reference sequence).

This clone was seen a few times. A read error may be the cause here, since a much bigger clone is one base away. Within the sample, other DNA sequences also encode this same CDR3. This sequence joins TRBV9 and TRBJ1-1; D not resolved. The CDR3 sequence is 15 residues long. Germline V gene data show CDR1 as SGDLS and CDR2 as YYNGEE. CDR3 sequence reads: CASSPWASEDTEAFF. Written as DNA, the CDR3 is TGTGCCAGCAGCCCCTGGGCCTCCGAGGATACTGAAGCCTTCTTT. Looking up the rest from reference TRBV9 and TRBJ1-1 gives the full variable domain: DSGVTQTPKHLITATGQRVTLRCSPRSGDLSVYWYQQSLDQGLQFLIQYYNGEERAKGNILERFSAQQFPDLHSELNLSSLELGDSALYFCASSPWASEDTEAFFGQGTRLTVV.

This clone was seen a handful of times. The V and J genes are TRBV12-3 or TRBV12-4 and TRBJ1-3; D gene uncertain. Trimming removed 4 bases at V and 1 base at J, with 5 bases between. The CDR3 length is 13 residues. The CDR3 region has the DNA TGTGCCAGCAGTTGGGCGTCTGGAAACACCATATATTTT. This translates into CASSWASGNTIYF.

This rearrangement joins TRBV11-2 to TRBJ1-3; D unclear. CDR1 and CDR2 from the germline V gene are SGHAT and FQNNGV. The CDR3 is made up of 14 amino acids. V was shortened by 5 bases and J by 7 bases, with 15 bases between the two germline ends. In DNA, the CDR3 is TGTGCCAGCAGCCCTGGCCTGGCTGCCAACACCATATATTTT. This gives the protein CASSPGLAANTIYF.

As regards this clone: The junction and the germline gene differ at one end; a read error may be behind it. The CDR3 DNA is TGTGCCAGCATCTTAGGGGCCAGCATGGTCGAGCAGTACTTC. Amino acid sequence: CASILGASMVEQYF. The chain employs TRBV7-6 and TRBJ2-7, with D perhaps TRBD1 (5 bases). The CDR3 sequence is 14 residues long. Per germline, CDR1 SGHVS and CDR2 FNYEAQ.

With respect to this clone: One end of the junction is discordant with germline, which a read error may explain. The genes are TRBV4-1 and TRBJ2-3; 9 nucleotides line up with TRBD2. CDR1 and CDR2 from the germline V gene are MGHRA and YSYEKL. CDR3 size: 17 residues. CDR3 sequence reads: CASRQDRNLAGLDTQYF. In DNA form, the CDR3 reads TGCGCCAGCAGGCAAGATCGTAACCTAGCGGGATTAGATACGCAGTATTTT.

The genes are TRBV11-2 and TRBJ2-3; the D is unclear. This CDR3 contains 15 residues. The germline CDR1 and CDR2 sequences are SGHAT and FQNNGV. The germline V and J ends were trimmed by 3 bases and 4 bases, with 14 bases remaining between them. The chain's CDR3 is CASSFGPLSSDTQYF. CDR3 DNA sequence: TGTGCCAGCAGCTTCGGACCCTTGTCATCAGATACGCAGTATTTT.

In its sample, this clone was seen a few times. CDR3 in amino acids: CASRTGAYEQYF. In nucleotides, the CDR3 is TGCGCCAGCAGGACAGGGGCCTACGAGCAGTACTTC. The gene calls are TRBV10-1 and TRBJ2-7; the match to TRBD1 covers 8 bases. Unmatched junction bases numbered 0, after V lost 6 bases and J lost 2 bases. This CDR3 is built from 12 residues. The germline CDR1 and CDR2 sequences are WNHNN and SYGVQD (reference sequence).

The rearrangement links TRBV6-2 or TRBV6-3 to TRBJ1-2; 9 bases agree with TRBD1. V lost 2 bases and J lost 8; bases outside the gene matches: 3. The CDR3 loop spans 13 amino acids. Germline V gene sequence: CDR1 MNHEY, CDR2 SVGEGT. Here the CDR3 reads CASSYRDRVGYTF. The CDR3 DNA reads TGTGCCAGCAGTTACCGGGACAGGGTAGGCTACACCTTC.

This clone was detected ten times or more. The chain is built from TRBV2 and TRBJ2-2; D is possibly TRBD2 (5 bases). CDR3 length: 15 amino acids. The V and J ends lost 5 bases and 4 bases respectively, with 14 bases between them. Germline CDR1 and CDR2: SNHLY and FYNNEI. CDR3 loop: CASSRPEVRTGELFF. Written as DNA, the CDR3 is TGTGCCAGCAGTCGCCCGGAGGTGCGCACCGGGGAGCTGTTTTTT.

The J gene is TRBJ1-1, the V gene TRBV11-2; D is undetermined. CDR1 is SGHAT, CDR2 FQNNGV, per germline. This CDR3 has 17 residues. Trimming removed 3 bases at V and 9 bases at J, with 26 bases between. CDR3 protein: CASSLGWGEGRREKAFF. The CDR3 nucleotides read TGTGCCAGCAGCTTGGGGTGGGGAGAAGGGAGGAGGGAAAAAGCTTTCTTT.

This clone has a count of ten or more. The rearrangement joins TRBV2 to TRBJ2-7, with D unresolved. The CDR3 contains 13 residues. CDR1 is SNHLY and CDR2 is FYNNEI in the germline V gene. With 8 bases removed from V and 3 bases from J, the gap between germline ends came to 14 bases. CDR3 in DNA: TGTGCCAGCCTAGGGATCCTGAGCTACGAGCAGTACTTC. Translated: CASLGILSYEQYF.

CDR3 sequence: CSAKHRGDRNEQFF. The DNA of the CDR3 is TGCAGTGCTAAACACAGGGGGGATCGCAATGAGCAGTTCTTC. The chain carries TRBV20-1 and TRBJ2-1; 8 bases fit TRBD1. This CDR3 has 14 residues. Germline loops: CDR1 DFQATT, CDR2 SNEGSKA (reference sequence). Unmatched junction bases numbered 8, after V lost 4 bases and J lost 6 bases.

This clone was seen ten or more times. The rearrangement links TRBV27 to TRBJ1-4, with TRBD1 identical over 7 bases. Germline values: CDR1 MNHEY, CDR2 SMNVEV (reference sequence). This CDR3 has 15 residues. Losses at the gene ends were 6 bases for V and 3 bases for J; bases not matched to a gene: 7. CDR3 residues: CASSMAGTANEKLFF. CDR3 nucleotide sequence: TGTGCCAGCAGCATGGCAGGGACAGCTAATGAAAAACTGTTTTTT.

This chain links TRBV3-1 with TRBJ2-2, with D unresolved. Trimming shortened V by 1 base and J by 10 bases, and 10 bases separated the two germline ends. Germline V gene sequence: CDR1 LGHDT, CDR2 YNNKEL (reference sequence). CDR3 length equals 13 residues. The CDR3 sequence: CASSQVWAVELFF. CDR3 nucleotide sequence: TGTGCCAGCAGCCAAGTTTGGGCCGTGGAGCTGTTTTTT.

As concerns this clone: This likely comes from a read error, as the CDR3 has no conserved phenylalanine or tryptophan at its end. The chain carries TRBV12-3 or TRBV12-4 and TRBJ2-1; D might be TRBD2 (6 bases). The CDR3 runs to 15 residues. V was shortened by 5 bases and J by 6 bases, with 17 bases between the two germline ends. The CDR3 loop reads CASSIRMVGGNEQFL. The CDR3 nucleotides read TGTGCCAGCAGTATCCGTATGGTCGGGGGCAATGAGCAGTTCTTA.

This clone was recorded many times. V usage is TRBV14 and J usage is TRBJ2-7, with D hard to call. V lost 4 bases and J 6 bases, leaving 13 bases between the germline ends. The CDR3 has 13 residues. Germline V gene data show CDR1 as SGHDN and CDR2 as FVKESK. The DNA of the CDR3 is TGTGCCAGCAGCCTTCTACCCCTGTCCGAGCAGTACTTC. Translated: CASSLLPLSEQYF.

This clone has at least ten counts. The chain combines TRBV6-2 or TRBV6-3 with TRBJ1-1; TRBD1 might be the D (5 bases). Deletions cut 2 bases from V and 6 bases from J, with 13 bases between. From germline, CDR1 is MNHEY and CDR2 SVGEGT. This CDR3 has 14 residues. The CDR3 bases are TGTGCCAGCAGTTACGCAGGGCGCCGATCTGAAGCTTTCTTT. This encodes CASSYAGRRSEAFF.